This T cell receptor (beta chain) was obtained from a study of blood T cell repertoires in COVID-19. Study-wide context: From the United States, Italy and Spain came samples of acute and convalescent COVID-19. PBMCs, B-cell-depleted T cells, or T cells were the source of the cDNA or gDNA that made up the material.

Methods used by the authors: Nucleated cell counts were estimated from reference gene primer amplification. Using immunoSEQ multiplex PCR, the repertoire was profiled, and TCRdb retains in-frame clones only, with some absent. V, J and clone size were drawn from that table, and D and trimming were deduced from the DNA. This sample carries about 300,000 clones, around four fifths of them seen once, and the ten largest clones take over 9%. The germline gives CDR1 SGHDN, CDR2 FVKESK. V was pared by 0 bases and J by 2 bases, with 4 bases between. The CDR3 sequence is 13 residues long. V is TRBV14 and J is TRBJ1-2; D unclear. The clonotype comes from a woman between 50 and 59 years old who had recovered from COVID-19. The sample taken for sequencing was peripheral blood. The CDR3 loop is CASSQDRNYGYTF. CDR3 bases: TGTGCCAGCAGCCAAGACAGAAACTATGGCTACACCTTC.